This T cell receptor (beta chain) appears in the sequencing data of a study of blood T cell repertoires in COVID-19. Turning to the study itself: From the United States, Italy and Spain came samples of acute and convalescent COVID-19. T cells, B-cell-depleted T cells, or PBMCs provided the cDNA or gDNA that served as material.

Assay: immunoSEQ multiplex PCR; the TCRdb copy retains only in-frame clones and omits some. The sample shows roughly 500,000 clones, around 87% of them seen only once. This clone showed up just once. In assigning cohorts, the study relied on participant-reported clinical history. V shed 0 bases and J shed 10 bases, with 14 bases lying between them. The CDR3 length is 14 residues. Per germline, CDR1 SGHNT and CDR2 YENEEA. The sample was PBMCs or T cells enriched from blood (not recorded which). V usage is TRBV11-3 and J usage is TRBJ2-3, with D possibly TRBD1 on 6 matching bases. The origin of this receptor is a woman between 40 and 50 years old who had recovered from COVID-19. The CDR3 DNA reads TGTGCCAGCAGCTTAGAAAGGGGGATGGACGCGCAGTATTTT. Protein sequence: CASSLERGMDAQYF.